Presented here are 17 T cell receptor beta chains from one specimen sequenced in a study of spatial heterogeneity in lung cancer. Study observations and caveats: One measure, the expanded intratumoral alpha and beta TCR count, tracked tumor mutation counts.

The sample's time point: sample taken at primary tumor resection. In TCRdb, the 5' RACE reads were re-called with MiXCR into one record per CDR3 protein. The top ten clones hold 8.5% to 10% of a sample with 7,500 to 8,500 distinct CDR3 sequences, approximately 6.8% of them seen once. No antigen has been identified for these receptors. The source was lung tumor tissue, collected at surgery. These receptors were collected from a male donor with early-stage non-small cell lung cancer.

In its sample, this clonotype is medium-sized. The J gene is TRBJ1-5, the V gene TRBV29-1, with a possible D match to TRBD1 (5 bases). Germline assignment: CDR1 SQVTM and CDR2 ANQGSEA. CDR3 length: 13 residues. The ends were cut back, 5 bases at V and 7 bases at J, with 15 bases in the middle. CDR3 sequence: CSVTGGWEQPQHF. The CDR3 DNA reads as TGCAGCGTTACCGGGGGGTGGGAACAGCCCCAGCATTTT.

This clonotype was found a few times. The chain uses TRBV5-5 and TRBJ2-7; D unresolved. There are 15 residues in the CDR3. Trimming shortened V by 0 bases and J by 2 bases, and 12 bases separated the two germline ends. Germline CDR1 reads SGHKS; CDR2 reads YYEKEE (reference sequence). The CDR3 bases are TGTGCCAGCAGCTTGGCCGGGCCGGCCGCCTACGAGCAGTACTTC. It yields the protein CASSLAGPAAYEQYF.

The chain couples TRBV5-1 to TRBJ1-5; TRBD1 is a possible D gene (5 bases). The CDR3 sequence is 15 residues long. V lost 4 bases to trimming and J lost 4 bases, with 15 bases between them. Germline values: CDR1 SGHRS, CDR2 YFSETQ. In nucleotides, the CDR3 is TGCGCCAGCAGCCGGCAGGGTGACCTAAATCAGCCCCAGCATTTT. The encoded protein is CASSRQGDLNQPQHF.

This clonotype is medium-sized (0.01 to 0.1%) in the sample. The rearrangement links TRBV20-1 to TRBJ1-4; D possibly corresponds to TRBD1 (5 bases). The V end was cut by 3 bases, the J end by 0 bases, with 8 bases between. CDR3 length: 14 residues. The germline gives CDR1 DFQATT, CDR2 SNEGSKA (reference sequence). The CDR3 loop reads CSARRGATNEKLFF. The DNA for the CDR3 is TGCAGTGCTAGGAGGGGTGCAACTAATGAAAAACTGTTTTTT.

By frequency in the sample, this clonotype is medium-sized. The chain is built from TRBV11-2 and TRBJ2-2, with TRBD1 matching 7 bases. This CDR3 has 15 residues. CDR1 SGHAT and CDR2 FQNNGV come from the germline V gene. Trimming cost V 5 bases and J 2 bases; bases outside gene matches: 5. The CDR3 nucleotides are TGTGCCAGCAGCCAATACAGGGGTAACACCGGGGAGCTGTTTTTT. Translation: CASSQYRGNTGELFF.

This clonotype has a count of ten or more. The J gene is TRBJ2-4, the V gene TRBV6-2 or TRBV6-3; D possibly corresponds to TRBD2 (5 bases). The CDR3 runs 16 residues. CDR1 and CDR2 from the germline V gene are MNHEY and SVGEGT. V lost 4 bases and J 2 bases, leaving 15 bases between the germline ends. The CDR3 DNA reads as TGTGCCAGCAGTTGGGAGCGAAGAGGGACCAAAAACATTCAGTACTTC. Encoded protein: CASSWERRGTKNIQYF.

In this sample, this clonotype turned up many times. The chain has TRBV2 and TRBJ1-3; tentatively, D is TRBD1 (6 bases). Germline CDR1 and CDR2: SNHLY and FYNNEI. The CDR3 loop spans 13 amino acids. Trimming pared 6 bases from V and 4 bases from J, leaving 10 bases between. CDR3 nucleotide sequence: TGTGCCAGCAGCCCAGGGGACGGAAACACCATATATTTT. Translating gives CASSPGDGNTIYF. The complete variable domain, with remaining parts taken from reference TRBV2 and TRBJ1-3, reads EPEVTQTPSHQVTQMGQEVILRCVPISNHLYFYWYRQILGQKVEFLVSFYNNEISEKSEIFDDQFSVERPDGSNFTLKIRSTKLEDSAMYFCASSPGDGNTIYFGEGSWLTVV.

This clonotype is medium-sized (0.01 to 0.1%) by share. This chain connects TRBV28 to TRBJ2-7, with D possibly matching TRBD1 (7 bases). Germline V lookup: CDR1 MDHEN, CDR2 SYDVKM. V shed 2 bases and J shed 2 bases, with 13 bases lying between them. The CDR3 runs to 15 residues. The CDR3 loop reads CASSLGGTAAYEQYF. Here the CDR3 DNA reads TGTGCCAGCAGTTTAGGGGGGACAGCGGCCTACGAGCAGTACTTC.

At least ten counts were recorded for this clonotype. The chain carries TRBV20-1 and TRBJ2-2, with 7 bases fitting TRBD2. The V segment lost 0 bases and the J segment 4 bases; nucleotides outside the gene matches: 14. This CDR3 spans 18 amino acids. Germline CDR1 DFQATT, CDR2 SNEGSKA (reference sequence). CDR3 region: CSARDQSRGAGRTGELFF. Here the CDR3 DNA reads TGCAGTGCTAGAGATCAGTCGAGAGGAGCGGGGCGCACCGGGGAGCTGTTTTTT.

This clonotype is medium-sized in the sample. Here the CDR3 DNA reads TGTGCCAGCAGCGTAGGAGACAGCCCCCACGAGCAGTACTTC. Amino acids: CASSVGDSPHEQYF. The genes are TRBV9 and TRBJ2-7; D is perhaps TRBD1 (5 bases). CDR3 length: 14 amino acids. Germline CDR1 is SGDLS and CDR2 is YYNGEE. V lost 0 bases to trimming and J lost 5 bases, with 12 bases between them.

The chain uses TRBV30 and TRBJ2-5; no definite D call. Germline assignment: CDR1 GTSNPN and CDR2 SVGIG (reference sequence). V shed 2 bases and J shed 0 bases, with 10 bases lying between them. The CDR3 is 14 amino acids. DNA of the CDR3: TGTGCCTGGAGTTCCCTACCCAACCAAGAGACCCAGTACTTC. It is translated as CAWSSLPNQETQYF.

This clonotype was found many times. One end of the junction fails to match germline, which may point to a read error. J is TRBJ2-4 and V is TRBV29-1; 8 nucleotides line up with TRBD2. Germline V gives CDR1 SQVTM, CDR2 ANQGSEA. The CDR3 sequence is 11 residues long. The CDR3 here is CSVKGVSGKVF. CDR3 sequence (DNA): TGCAGCGTTAAAGGGGTTAGCGGGAAGGTCTTC.

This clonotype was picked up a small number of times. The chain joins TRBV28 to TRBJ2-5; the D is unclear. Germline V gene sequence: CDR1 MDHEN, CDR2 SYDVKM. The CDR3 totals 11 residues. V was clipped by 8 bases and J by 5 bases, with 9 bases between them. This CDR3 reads CASRETETQYF. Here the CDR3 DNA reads TGTGCCAGCCGTGAGACGGAGACCCAGTACTTC.

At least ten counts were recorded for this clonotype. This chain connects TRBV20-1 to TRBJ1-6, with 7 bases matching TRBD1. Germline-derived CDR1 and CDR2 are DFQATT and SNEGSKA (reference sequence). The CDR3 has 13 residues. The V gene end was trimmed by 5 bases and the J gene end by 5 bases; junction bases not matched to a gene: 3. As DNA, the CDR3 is TGCAGTGCTGGGGGACAGAATAATTCACCCCTCCACTTT. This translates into CSAGGQNNSPLHF.

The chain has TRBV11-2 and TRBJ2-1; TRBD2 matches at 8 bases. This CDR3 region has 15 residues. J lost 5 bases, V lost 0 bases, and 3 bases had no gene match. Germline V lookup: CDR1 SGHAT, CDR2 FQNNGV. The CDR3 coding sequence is TGTGCCAGCAGCTTAGATGGGACTAGTGACAATGAGCAGTTCTTC. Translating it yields CASSLDGTSDNEQFF.

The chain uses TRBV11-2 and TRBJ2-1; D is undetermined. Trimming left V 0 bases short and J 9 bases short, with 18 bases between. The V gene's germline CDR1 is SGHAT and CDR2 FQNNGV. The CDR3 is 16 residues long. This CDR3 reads CASSLDHRMVGREQFF. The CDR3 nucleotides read TGTGCCAGCAGCTTAGATCATAGAATGGTTGGGCGTGAGCAGTTCTTC. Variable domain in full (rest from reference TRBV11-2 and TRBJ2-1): EAGVAQSPRYKIIEKRQSVAFWCNPISGHATLYWYQQILGQGPKLLIQFQNNGVVDDSQLPKDRFSAERLKGVDSTLKIQPAKLEDSAVYLCASSLDHRMVGREQFFGPGTRLTVL.

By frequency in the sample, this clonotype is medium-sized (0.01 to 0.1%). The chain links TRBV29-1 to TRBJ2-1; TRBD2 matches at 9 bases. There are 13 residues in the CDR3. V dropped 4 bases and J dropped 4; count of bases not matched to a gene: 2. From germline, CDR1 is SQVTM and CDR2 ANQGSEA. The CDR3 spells CSVGLAEYNEQFF. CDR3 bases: TGCAGCGTTGGACTAGCGGAATACAATGAGCAGTTCTTC.